These 2 T cell receptor beta chains originate from one sample sequenced in a study of blood T cell repertoires in COVID-19. Here immunoSEQ multiplex PCR was the method, and the copy in TCRdb shows in-frame clones only, minus some. The table has roughly 150,000 clones, 65% to 85% seen once. Source material: PBMCs or T cells enriched from blood (not recorded which). All receptors derive from a middle-aged woman with acute COVID-19.

The chain combines TRBV18 with TRBJ2-5; 7 nucleotides match TRBD1. The CDR3 sequence is 14 residues long. The J segment lost 3 bases and the V segment lost 4 bases, leaving 5 bases of the junction unmatched. Germline lookup yields CDR1 KGHSH and CDR2 LQKENI. In DNA, the CDR3 is TGTGCCAGCTCACGCCGAGGGACAGAAGAGACCCAGTACTTC. Translation: CASSRRGTEETQYF.

The genes are TRBV5-1 and TRBJ1-1; 10 bases fit TRBD1. Germline CDR1 reads SGHRS; CDR2 reads YFSETQ. The CDR3 is 17 amino acids. With 0 bases clipped from V and 1 base from J, the junction kept 6 bases outside the gene matches. CDR3 sequence: CASSLAGQGFTNTEAFF. CDR3 nucleotide sequence: TGCGCCAGCAGCTTGGCGGGACAGGGGTTTACGAACACTGAAGCTTTCTTT.